These 19 T cell receptor beta chains originate from one sample sequenced in a study of blood T cell repertoires in COVID-19. Assay used: immunoSEQ multiplex PCR; TCRdb lists only in-frame clones, some missing. The data hold some 250,000 clones, with around nine tenths observed a single time. Sequenced material: PBMCs or T cells enriched from blood (not recorded which). The receptors were gathered from a woman in her twenties or thirties with acute COVID-19.

The genes are TRBV10-3 and TRBJ2-1; no clear D gene. This CDR3 has 12 amino acids. Deletions cut 3 bases from V and 8 bases from J, with 8 bases between. Looked up from germline, CDR1 is ENHRY and CDR2 is SYGVKD. In DNA, the CDR3 is TGTGCCATCAGTGAACCCAGCGATGAGCAGTTCTTC. This encodes CAISEPSDEQFF.

The CDR3 DNA reads as TGTGCCAGCAGCCTCGGACAGGGGGCCGAGACCCAGTACTTC. It codes for CASSLGQGAETQYF. V is TRBV7-9 and J is TRBJ2-5, with 11 bases identical to TRBD1. The J segment lost 5 bases and the V segment lost 5 bases, leaving 4 bases of the junction unmatched. CDR3 size: 14 residues. Germline CDR1 reads SEHNR; CDR2 reads FQNEAQ (reference sequence). The whole variable domain, remainder taken from reference TRBV7-9 and TRBJ2-5, is DTGVSQNPRHKITKRGQNVTFRCDPISEHNRLYWYRQTLGQGPEFLTYFQNEAQLEKSRLLSDRFSAERPKGSFSTLEIQRTEQGDSAMYLCASSLGQGAETQYFGPGTRLLVL.

About this clone itself: The same CDR3 is also encoded by other DNA sequences in this sample. The chain combines TRBV6-5 with TRBJ2-6; maybe TRBD2 (6 bases). The CDR3 is made up of 14 amino acids. Germline values: CDR1 MNHEY, CDR2 SVGAGI. V lost 6 bases, J lost 4 bases, and 10 bases lay in between. CDR3 DNA: TGTGCCAGCAGGGGGGGTTCCGGGGCCAACGTCCTGACTTTC. Translating gives CASRGGSGANVLTF.

J is TRBJ2-3 and V is TRBV3-1 (or the pseudogene TRBV3-2); 12 bases match TRBD2. This CDR3 spans 15 amino acids. The ends lost 8 bases at V and 2 bases at J; junction bases unmatched: 5. CDR1 LGHDT and CDR2 YNNKEL come from the germline V gene (reference sequence). CDR3 protein: CASGTSGGPTDTQYF. CDR3 sequence (DNA): TGTGCCAGCGGAACTAGCGGGGGGCCCACAGATACGCAGTATTTT.

The rearrangement links TRBV9 to TRBJ1-2; TRBD1 is a possible D gene (5 bases). The CDR3 is 16 residues long. The ends were cut back, 0 bases at V and 5 bases at J, with 17 bases in the middle. Per germline, CDR1 SGDLS and CDR2 YYNGEE. CDR3 region: CASSVDSSGLRYGYTF. In DNA form, the CDR3 reads TGTGCCAGCAGCGTAGATAGTTCAGGGCTACGGTATGGCTACACCTTC.

The chain links TRBV5-4 to TRBJ1-1; D perhaps matches TRBD1 (5 bases). CDR1 is SGHNT, CDR2 YYREEE, per germline (reference sequence). V lost 0 bases and J lost 5, with 23 bases in between. The CDR3 totals 18 residues. The CDR3 DNA is TGTGCCAGCAGCTTGGGGGGGGTGGGCGACGTACCGGGAACTGAAGCTTTCTTT. Protein product: CASSLGGVGDVPGTEAFF.

The rearrangement joins TRBV7-2 to TRBJ2-3, with a possible D match to TRBD1 (6 bases). Trimming removed 7 bases from V and 5 bases from J, with 16 bases in between. The CDR3 is 14 amino acids. CDR1 SGHTA and CDR2 FQGNSA come from the germline V gene. The CDR3 nucleotides are TGTGCCAGCACCTTCAGGGGTGGGGGAGATACGCAGTATTTT. It translates to CASTFRGGGDTQYF.

This chain joins TRBV5-1 and TRBJ1-1, with D unresolved. Trimming stripped 0 bases from V and 0 bases from J, with 15 bases between. The CDR3 runs to 17 residues. The germline V gene has CDR1 SGHRS and CDR2 YFSETQ. The CDR3 region has the DNA TGCGCCAGCAGCTTGGCCGCCGACACTGCCTTGAACACTGAAGCTTTCTTT. Protein: CASSLAADTALNTEAFF. The full variable domain, rest sourced from reference TRBV5-1 and TRBJ1-1, is KAGVTQTPRYLIKTRGQQVTLSCSPISGHRSVSWYQQTPGQGLQFLFEYFSETQRNKGNFPGRFSGRQFSNSRSEMNVSTLELGDSALYLCASSLAADTALNTEAFFGQGTRLTVV.

The gene calls are TRBV3-1 (or the pseudogene TRBV3-2) and TRBJ1-1, with a possible D match to TRBD1 (6 bases). This CDR3 has 15 residues. Germline CDR1 LGHDT, CDR2 YNNKEL (reference sequence). V was cut by 3 bases and J by 3 bases, with 14 bases left in between. The CDR3 DNA reads TGTGCCAGCAGCCAGATAGGACAGCTGGACACTGAAGCTTTCTTT. This gives the protein CASSQIGQLDTEAFF.

CDR3 nucleotides: TGTGCCAGTAGTGCACCGGGACAGACCTCCTACGAGCAGTACTTC. It specifies CASSAPGQTSYEQYF. The chain uses TRBV19 and TRBJ2-7, with TRBD1 matching 7 bases. The ends lost 5 bases at V and 0 bases at J; junction bases unmatched: 7. The germline gives CDR1 LNHDA, CDR2 SQIVND (reference sequence). This CDR3 comprises 15 residues.

This clone occurred once. The chain links TRBV7-9 to TRBJ1-1, with D uncertain. Germline lookup yields CDR1 SEHNR and CDR2 FQNEAQ (reference sequence). This CDR3 spans 17 amino acids. Trimming stripped 5 bases from V and 2 bases from J, with 21 bases between. CDR3 sequence (DNA): TGTGCCAGCAGCCACCCCCTTCTAACGAGCCGCAACACTGAAGCTTTCTTT. Encoded protein: CASSHPLLTSRNTEAFF.

This CDR3 reads CASEPKAGVGRDTEAFF. DNA of the CDR3: TGTGCCAGCGAGCCTAAGGCGGGGGTGGGAAGGGACACTGAAGCTTTCTTT. V gene TRBV3-1 (or the pseudogene TRBV3-2) combines with J gene TRBJ1-1; a possible D gene is TRBD1 (5 bases). The CDR3 loop spans 17 amino acids. Trimming pared 8 bases from V and 3 bases from J, leaving 25 bases between. Germline V gene lookup returns CDR1 LGHDT and CDR2 YNNKEL (reference sequence).

This clone turned up a few times. This chain joins TRBV5-6 and TRBJ1-1; D unresolved. V was cut by 3 bases and J by 4 bases, with 10 bases left in between. The germline V gene encodes CDR1 SGHDT and CDR2 YYEEEE. CDR3 length: 13 residues. CDR3 in DNA: TGTGCCAGCAGCTCCACAGCAGTCACTGAAGCTTTCTTT. Protein: CASSSTAVTEAFF.

This clone was counted once. CDR3 nucleotides: TGTGCCAGCAGCTTAGGGCGGGCTAGCTCCTACAATGAGCAGTTCTTC. Its translation is CASSLGRASSYNEQFF. The V call is TRBV7-2, the J call TRBJ2-1; maybe TRBD2 (5 bases). The CDR3 is made up of 16 amino acids. Trimming took 1 base from V and 0 from J, leaving 10 bases between them. Germline CDR1 reads SGHTA; CDR2 reads FQGNSA. Filled out from reference TRBV7-2 and TRBJ2-1, the complete variable domain reads GAGVSQSPSNKVTEKGKDVELRCDPISGHTALYWYRQSLGQGLEFLIYFQGNSAPDKSGLPSDRFSAERTGGSVSTLTIQRTQQEDSAVYLCASSLGRASSYNEQFFGPGTRLTVL.

The V and J genes are TRBV7-2 and TRBJ1-6; no definite D call. Trimming removed 5 bases from V and 7 bases from J, with 15 bases in between. Germline loops: CDR1 SGHTA, CDR2 FQGNSA. The CDR3 has 15 residues. CDR3 loop: CASSLQKGRNSPLHF. For the CDR3, the DNA is TGTGCCAGCAGCCTCCAAAAAGGGAGAAATTCACCCCTCCACTTT.

This rearrangement joins TRBV25-1 to TRBJ1-2; TRBD1 aligns across 7 bases. The junction had 7 bases not matched to a gene; V was cut back by 6 bases and J by 6 bases. Looked up from germline, CDR1 is MGHDK and CDR2 is SYGVNS. The CDR3 sequence is 13 residues long. For the CDR3, the DNA is TGTGCCAGCAGCCCACAGGGGTCGGATGGCTACACCTTC. This encodes CASSPQGSDGYTF.

The chain links TRBV2 to TRBJ1-5, with D perhaps TRBD1 (6 bases). The germline V gene encodes CDR1 SNHLY and CDR2 FYNNEI. The CDR3 runs to 14 residues. V gave up 6 bases and J gave up 6 bases, with 15 bases separating them. CDR3 region: CASRIQGWSQPQHF. Written as DNA, the CDR3 is TGTGCCAGCAGAATACAGGGTTGGTCTCAGCCCCAGCATTTT. The complete variable domain, with remaining parts taken from reference TRBV2 and TRBJ1-5, reads EPEVTQTPSHQVTQMGQEVILRCVPISNHLYFYWYRQILGQKVEFLVSFYNNEISEKSEIFDDQFSVERPDGSNFTLKIRSTKLEDSAMYFCASRIQGWSQPQHFGDGTRLSIL.

The chain has TRBV3-1 (or the pseudogene TRBV3-2) and TRBJ2-7, with 7 positions matching TRBD1. The CDR3 sequence is 16 residues long. After removal of 0 bases from V and 4 bases from J, the junction contained 9 bases not matched to a gene. The germline CDR1 and CDR2 sequences are LGHDT and YNNKEL (reference sequence). CDR3 DNA: TGTGCCAGCAGCCAAGAGGACGGGACAGTAGTTTACGAGCAGTACTTC. Translated, it gives CASSQEDGTVVYEQYF.

The V gene is TRBV4-1, the J gene TRBJ2-6; 11 bases line up with TRBD1. The trim removed 3 bases at V and 2 bases at J, leaving 3 bases unmatched. The CDR3 consists of 17 residues. CDR1 and CDR2 from the germline V gene are MGHRA and YSYEKL. The CDR3 sequence is CASSHPGQGAGANVLTF. CDR3 coding DNA: TGCGCCAGCAGCCACCCGGGACAGGGGGCTGGGGCCAACGTCCTGACTTTC.